This T cell receptor beta chain came from a study of T cell responses to AZD1222 COVID-19 vaccine. In its sample, this clone was seen once. Its cognate antigen is unknown. V was pared by 3 bases and J by 3 bases, with 12 bases between. The germline V gene encodes CDR1 SGHKS and CDR2 YYEKEE (reference sequence). The CDR3 length is 14 residues. Broader study findings: Baseline seropositivity occurred in only a handful of AZD1222 recipients.

The table came from immunoSEQ multiplex PCR; TCRdb's copy has only in-frame clones and leaves some out. Counted here are about 160,000 clones, 85% to 90% occurring once; the ten biggest clones make up around 5.9%. The chain couples TRBV5-5 to TRBJ1-2; the D gene is possibly TRBD1 (5 bases). This receptor was obtained from an adult in good health. The material sequenced was peripheral blood, taken on day 0 of AZD1222 vaccination. The CDR3 is CASSWDLSDYGYTF. In DNA form, the CDR3 reads TGTGCCAGCAGCTGGGACTTATCCGACTATGGCTACACCTTC.